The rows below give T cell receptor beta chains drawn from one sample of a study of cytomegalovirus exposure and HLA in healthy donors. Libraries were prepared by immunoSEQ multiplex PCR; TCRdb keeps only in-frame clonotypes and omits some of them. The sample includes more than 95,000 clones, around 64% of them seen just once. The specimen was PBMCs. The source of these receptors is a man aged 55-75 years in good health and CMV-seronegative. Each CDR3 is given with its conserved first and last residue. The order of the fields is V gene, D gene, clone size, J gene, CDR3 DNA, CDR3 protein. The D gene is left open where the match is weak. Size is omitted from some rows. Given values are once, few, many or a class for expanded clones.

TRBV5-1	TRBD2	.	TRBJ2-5	TGCGCCAGCAGCATCATAGCGGGAGGGCCGGGGACCCAGTACTTC	CASSIIAGGPGTQYF
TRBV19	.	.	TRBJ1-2	TGTGCCAGTAGTATAGTAGCTAACTATGGCTACACCTTC	CASSIVANYGYTF
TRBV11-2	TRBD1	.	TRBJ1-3	TGTGCCAGCAGCTCGAGACAGGGGGCGGTAAACACCATATATTTT	CASSSRQGAVNTIYF
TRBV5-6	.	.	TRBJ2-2	TGTGCCAGCAGCCCACCTCTCTACGGGACCGGGGAGCTGTTTTTT	CASSPPLYGTGELFF
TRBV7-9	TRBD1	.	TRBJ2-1	TGTGCCAGCAGCCCCGGGACAGGGGGTGGGGATGAGCAGTTCTTC	CASSPGTGGGDEQFF
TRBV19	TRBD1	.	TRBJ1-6	TGTGCCAGTAGAACTCCGGGACAGGCTAATTCACCCCTCCACTTT	CASRTPGQANSPLHF
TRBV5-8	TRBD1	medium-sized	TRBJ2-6	TGTGCCAGCAGCGGACCGGGACAGGGGTACTCTGGGGCCAACGTCCTGACTTTC	CASSGPGQGYSGANVLTF
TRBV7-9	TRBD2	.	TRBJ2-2	TGTGCCAGCAGCTTGACTAGCGGGGGACCCACCGGGGAGCTGTTTTTT	CASSLTSGGPTGELFF
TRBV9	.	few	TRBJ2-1	TGTGCCAGCAGCGGGGGGGCGGGAGTGTCCTACAATGAGCAGTTCTTC	CASSGGAGVSYNEQFF
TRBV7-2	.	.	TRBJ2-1	TGTGCCAGCAGCGGGACTTCCCGTCTTGAGCAGTTCTTC	CASSGTSRLEQFF
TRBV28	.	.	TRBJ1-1	TGTGCCAGCAGTTTAATCCGTATGAACACTGAAGCTTTCTTT	CASSLIRMNTEAFF
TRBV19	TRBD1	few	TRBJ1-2	TGTGCCAGTTGCACCGGGACAGGGGGCGACTATGGCTACACCTTC	CASCTGTGGDYGYTF
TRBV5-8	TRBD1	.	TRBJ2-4	TGTGCCAGCAGCTTAAGAGGACAGGGGAGAAACATTCAGTACTTC	CASSLRGQGRNIQYF
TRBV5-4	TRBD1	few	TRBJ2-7	TGTGCCAGCAGCTCGACAGGGGCTATCTACGAGCAGTACTTC	CASSSTGAIYEQYF
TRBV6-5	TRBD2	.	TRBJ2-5	TGTGCCAGCAGTCCTAGCGGGGGGGCCCCCGAGACCCAGTACTTC	CASSPSGGAPETQYF
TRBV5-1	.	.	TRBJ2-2	TGCGCCAGCAGCTTGGAATCATCGGGGGTGGGGGACACCGGGGAGCTGTTTTTT	CASSLESSGVGDTGELFF
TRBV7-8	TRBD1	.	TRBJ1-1	TGTGCCAGCAGCTCCCCGGGACAGGGGCACACTGAAGCTTTCTTT	CASSSPGQGHTEAFF
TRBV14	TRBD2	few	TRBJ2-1	TGTGCCAGCACCGCAGGAACTAGCGGGTACAATGAGCAGTTCTTC	CASTAGTSGYNEQFF
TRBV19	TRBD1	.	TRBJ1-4	TGTGCCAGTGGGCCGACAGGGGTGGGTGAAAAACTGTTTTTT	CASGPTGVGEKLFF
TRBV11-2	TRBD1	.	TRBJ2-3	TGTGCCAGCAGCTCGGGGACAGGGGCCGACACAGATACGCAGTATTTT	CASSSGTGADTDTQYF